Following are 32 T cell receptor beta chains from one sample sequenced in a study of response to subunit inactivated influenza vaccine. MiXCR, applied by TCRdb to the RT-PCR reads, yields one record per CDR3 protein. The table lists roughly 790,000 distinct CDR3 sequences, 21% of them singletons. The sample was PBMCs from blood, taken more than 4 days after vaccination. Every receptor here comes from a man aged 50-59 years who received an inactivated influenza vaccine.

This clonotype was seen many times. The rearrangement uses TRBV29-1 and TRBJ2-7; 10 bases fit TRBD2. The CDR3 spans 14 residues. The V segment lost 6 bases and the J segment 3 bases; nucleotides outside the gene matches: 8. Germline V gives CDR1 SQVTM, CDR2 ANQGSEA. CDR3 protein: CSVFLAGVNYEQYF. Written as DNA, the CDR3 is TGCAGCGTCTTTCTAGCGGGAGTAAACTACGAGCAGTACTTC.

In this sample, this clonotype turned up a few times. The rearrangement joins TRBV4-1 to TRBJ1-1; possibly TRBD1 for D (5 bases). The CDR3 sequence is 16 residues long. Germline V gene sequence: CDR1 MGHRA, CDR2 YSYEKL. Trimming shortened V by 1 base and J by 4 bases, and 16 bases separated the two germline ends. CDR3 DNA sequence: TGCGCCAGCAGCCAAGGGGGCCTTTACGGGAGCACTGAAGCTTTCTTT. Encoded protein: CASSQGGLYGSTEAFF.

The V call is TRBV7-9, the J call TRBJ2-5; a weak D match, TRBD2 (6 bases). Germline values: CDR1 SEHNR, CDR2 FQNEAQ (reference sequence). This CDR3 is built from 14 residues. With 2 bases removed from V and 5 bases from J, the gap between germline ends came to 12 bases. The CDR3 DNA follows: TGTGCCAGCAGCTTACTACTAGCTTCGGAGACCCAGTACTTC. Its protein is CASSLLLASETQYF.

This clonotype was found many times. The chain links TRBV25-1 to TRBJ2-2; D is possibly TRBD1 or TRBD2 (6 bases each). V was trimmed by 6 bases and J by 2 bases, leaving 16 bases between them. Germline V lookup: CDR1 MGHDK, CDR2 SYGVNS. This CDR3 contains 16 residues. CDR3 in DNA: TGTGCCAGCAGCCTCGGGGGACACTTAAACACCGGGGAGCTGTTTTTT. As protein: CASSLGGHLNTGELFF. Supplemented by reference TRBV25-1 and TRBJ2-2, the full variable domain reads EADIYQTPRYLVIGTGKKITLECSQTMGHDKMYWYQQDPGMELHLIHYSYGVNSTEKGDLSSESTVSRIRTEHFPLTLESARPSHTSQYLCASSLGGHLNTGELFFGEGSRLTVL.

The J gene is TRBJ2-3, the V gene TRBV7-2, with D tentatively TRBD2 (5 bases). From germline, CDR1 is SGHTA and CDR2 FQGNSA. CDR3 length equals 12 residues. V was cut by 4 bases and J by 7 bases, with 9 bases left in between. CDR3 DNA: TGTGCCAGCAGCTCATACGGGAATACGCAGTATTTT. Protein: CASSSYGNTQYF.

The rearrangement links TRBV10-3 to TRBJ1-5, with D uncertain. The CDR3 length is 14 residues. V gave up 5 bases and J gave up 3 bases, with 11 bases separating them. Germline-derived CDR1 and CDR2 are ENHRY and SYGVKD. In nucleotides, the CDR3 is TGTGCCATCAGTCAGGCGGGTAACAATCAGCCCCAGCATTTT. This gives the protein CAISQAGNNQPQHF.

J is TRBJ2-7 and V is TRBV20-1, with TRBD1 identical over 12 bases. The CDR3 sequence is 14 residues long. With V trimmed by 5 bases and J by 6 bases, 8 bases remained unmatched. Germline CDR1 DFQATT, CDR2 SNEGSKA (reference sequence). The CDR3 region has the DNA TGCAGTGCTTATCCGGGACAGGGGGCACGCGAGCAGTACTTC. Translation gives CSAYPGQGAREQYF.

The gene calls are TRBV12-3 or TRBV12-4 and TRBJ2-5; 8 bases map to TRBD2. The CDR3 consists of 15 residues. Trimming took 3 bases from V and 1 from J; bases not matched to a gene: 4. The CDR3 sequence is CASSFFGTSQETQYF. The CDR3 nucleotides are TGTGCCAGCAGTTTTTTCGGGACTAGCCAAGAGACCCAGTACTTC.

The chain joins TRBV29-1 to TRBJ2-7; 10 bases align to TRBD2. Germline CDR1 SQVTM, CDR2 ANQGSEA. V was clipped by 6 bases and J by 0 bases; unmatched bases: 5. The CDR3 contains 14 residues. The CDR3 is CSVLTSGYSYEQYF. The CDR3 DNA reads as TGCAGCGTGTTGACTAGCGGGTACTCCTACGAGCAGTACTTC.

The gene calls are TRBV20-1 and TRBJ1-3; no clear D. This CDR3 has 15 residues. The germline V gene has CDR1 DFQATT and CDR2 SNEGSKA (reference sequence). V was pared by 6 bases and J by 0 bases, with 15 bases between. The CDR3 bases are TGCAGTGCCTACTTTCCTGGTAGCTCTGGAAACACCATATATTTT. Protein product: CSAYFPGSSGNTIYF.

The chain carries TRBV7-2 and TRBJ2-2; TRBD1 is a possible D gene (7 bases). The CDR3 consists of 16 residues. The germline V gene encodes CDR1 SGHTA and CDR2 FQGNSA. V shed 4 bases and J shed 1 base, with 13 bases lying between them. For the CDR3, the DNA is TGTGCCAGCAGCTGGAGGGACAGTCAGAACACCGGGGAGCTGTTTTTT. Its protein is CASSWRDSQNTGELFF.

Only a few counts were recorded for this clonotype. The CDR3 sequence is CSVRGQGSETQYF. The CDR3 DNA reads TGCAGCGTTCGTGGACAGGGGAGTGAGACCCAGTACTTC. V usage is TRBV29-1 and J usage is TRBJ2-5; 9 bases fit TRBD1. V shed 5 bases and J 5 bases; nucleotides not matched to a gene: 6. The CDR3 loop spans 13 amino acids. Germline values: CDR1 SQVTM, CDR2 ANQGSEA.

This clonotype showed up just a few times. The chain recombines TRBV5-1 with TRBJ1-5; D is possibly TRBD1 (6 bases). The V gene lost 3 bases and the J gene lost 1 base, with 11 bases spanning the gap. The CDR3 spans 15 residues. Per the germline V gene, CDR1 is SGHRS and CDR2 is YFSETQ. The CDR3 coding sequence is TGCGCCAGCAGCTCAGGAGGGGGGAGCAATCAGCCCCAGCATTTT. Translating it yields CASSSGGGSNQPQHF.

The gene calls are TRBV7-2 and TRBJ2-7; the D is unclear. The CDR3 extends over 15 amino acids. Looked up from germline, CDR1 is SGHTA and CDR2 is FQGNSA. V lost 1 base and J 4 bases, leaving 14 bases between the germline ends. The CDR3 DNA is TGTGCCAGCAGCTTAGAAGGAGCTACCCTATACGAGCAGTACTTC. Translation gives CASSLEGATLYEQYF.

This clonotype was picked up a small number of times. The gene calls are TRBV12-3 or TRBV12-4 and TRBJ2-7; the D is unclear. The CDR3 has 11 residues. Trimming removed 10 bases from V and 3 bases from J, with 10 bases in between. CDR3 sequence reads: CATWVFYEQYF. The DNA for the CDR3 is TGTGCCACCTGGGTCTTCTACGAGCAGTACTTC.

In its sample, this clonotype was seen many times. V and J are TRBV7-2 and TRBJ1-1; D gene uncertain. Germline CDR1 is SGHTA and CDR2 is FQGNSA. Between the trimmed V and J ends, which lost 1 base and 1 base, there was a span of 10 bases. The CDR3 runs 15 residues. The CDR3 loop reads CASSLVGLRNTEAFF. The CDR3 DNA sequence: TGTGCCAGCAGCTTAGTTGGCCTCAGGAACACTGAAGCTTTCTTT.

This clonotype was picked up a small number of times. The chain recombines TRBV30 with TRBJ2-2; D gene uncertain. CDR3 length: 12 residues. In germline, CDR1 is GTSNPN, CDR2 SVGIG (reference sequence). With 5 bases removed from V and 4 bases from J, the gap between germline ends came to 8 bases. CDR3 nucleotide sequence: TGTGCCTGGCTGTGGATCACCGGGGAGCTGTTTTTT. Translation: CAWLWITGELFF.

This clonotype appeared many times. The CDR3 sequence is CAISRSQETQYF. CDR3 nucleotides: TGTGCCATCAGTCGGAGCCAAGAGACCCAGTACTTC. V and J are TRBV10-3 and TRBJ2-5, with D uncertain. The CDR3 totals 12 residues. The germline CDR1 and CDR2 sequences are ENHRY and SYGVKD. The V end lost 5 bases, the J end lost 1 base, and 5 bases lay between the germline ends.

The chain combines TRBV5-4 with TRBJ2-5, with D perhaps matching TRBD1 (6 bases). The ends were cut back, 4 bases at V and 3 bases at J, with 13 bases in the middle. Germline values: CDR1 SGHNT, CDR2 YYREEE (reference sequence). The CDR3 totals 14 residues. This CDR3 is CASSAGTREETQYF. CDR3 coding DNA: TGTGCCAGCAGCGCCGGGACAAGAGAAGAGACCCAGTACTTC.

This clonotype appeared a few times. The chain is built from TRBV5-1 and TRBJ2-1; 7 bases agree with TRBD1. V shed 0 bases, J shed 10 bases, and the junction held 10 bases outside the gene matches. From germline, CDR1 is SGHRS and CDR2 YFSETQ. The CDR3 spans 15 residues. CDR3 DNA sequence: TGCGCCAGCAGCTTGGAGGGACAGAAGACTCAGGAGCAGTTCTTC. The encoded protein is CASSLEGQKTQEQFF. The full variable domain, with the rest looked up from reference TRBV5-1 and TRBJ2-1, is KAGVTQTPRYLIKTRGQQVTLSCSPISGHRSVSWYQQTPGQGLQFLFEYFSETQRNKGNFPGRFSGRQFSNSRSEMNVSTLELGDSALYLCASSLEGQKTQEQFFGPGTRLTVL.

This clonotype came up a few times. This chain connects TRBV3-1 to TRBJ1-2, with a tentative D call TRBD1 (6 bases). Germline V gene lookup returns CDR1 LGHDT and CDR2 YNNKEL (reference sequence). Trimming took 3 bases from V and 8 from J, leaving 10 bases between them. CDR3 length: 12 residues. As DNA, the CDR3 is TGTGCCAGCAGCCACTTGGACAGCGGCTACACCTTC. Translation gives CASSHLDSGYTF.

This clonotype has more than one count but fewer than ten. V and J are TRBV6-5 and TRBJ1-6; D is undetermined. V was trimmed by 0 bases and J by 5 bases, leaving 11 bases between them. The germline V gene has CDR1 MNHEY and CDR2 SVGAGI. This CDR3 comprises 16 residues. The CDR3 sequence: CASSYSRPQNNSPLHF. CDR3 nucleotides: TGTGCCAGCAGTTACTCGAGACCTCAGAATAATTCACCCCTCCACTTT.

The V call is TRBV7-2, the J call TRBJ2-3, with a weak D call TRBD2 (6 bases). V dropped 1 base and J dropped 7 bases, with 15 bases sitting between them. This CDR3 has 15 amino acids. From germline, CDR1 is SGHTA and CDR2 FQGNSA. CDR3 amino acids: CTSSLVPAGPNTQYF. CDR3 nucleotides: TGTACCAGCAGCTTAGTCCCAGCGGGTCCAAATACGCAGTATTTT.

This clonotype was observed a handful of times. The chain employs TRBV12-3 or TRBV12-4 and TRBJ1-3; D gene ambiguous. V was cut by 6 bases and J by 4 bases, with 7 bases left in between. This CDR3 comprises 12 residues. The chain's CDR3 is CASRLRGNTIYF. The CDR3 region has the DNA TGTGCCAGCAGGCTAAGAGGAAACACCATATATTTT.

Here the CDR3 reads CASSSITPGPLRYNEQFF. The CDR3 DNA follows: TGTGCCAGCAGCTCGATTACACCGGGACCCTTGCGATACAATGAGCAGTTCTTC. The chain is built from TRBV7-8 and TRBJ2-1; D possibly uses TRBD1 or TRBD2 (5 bases each). CDR3 length: 18 residues. Trimming took off 4 bases at V and 4 bases at J, with 23 bases between the two ends. Germline V CDR1 and CDR2: SGHVS, FQNEAQ.

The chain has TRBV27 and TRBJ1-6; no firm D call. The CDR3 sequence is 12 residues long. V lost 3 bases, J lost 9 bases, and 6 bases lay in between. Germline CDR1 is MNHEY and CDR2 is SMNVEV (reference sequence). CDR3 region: CASSFISSPLHF. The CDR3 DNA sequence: TGTGCCAGCAGTTTTATTTCTTCACCCCTCCACTTT.

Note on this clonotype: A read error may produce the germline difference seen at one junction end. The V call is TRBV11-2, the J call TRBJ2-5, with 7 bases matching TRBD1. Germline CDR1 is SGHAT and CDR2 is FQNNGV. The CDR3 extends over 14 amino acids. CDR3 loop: CASSPDRVRETRYF. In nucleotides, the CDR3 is TGTGCCAGCAGCCCCGACAGGGTTAGAGAGACCCGGTACTTC.

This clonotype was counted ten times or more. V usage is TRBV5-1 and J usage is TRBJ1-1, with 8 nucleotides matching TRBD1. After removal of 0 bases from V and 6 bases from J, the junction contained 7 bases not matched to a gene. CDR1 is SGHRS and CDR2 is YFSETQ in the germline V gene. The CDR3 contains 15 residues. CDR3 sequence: CASSLAVTGVPEAFF. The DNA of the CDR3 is TGCGCCAGCAGCTTGGCCGTGACAGGGGTGCCTGAAGCTTTCTTT. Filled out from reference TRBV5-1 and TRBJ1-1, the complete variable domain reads KAGVTQTPRYLIKTRGQQVTLSCSPISGHRSVSWYQQTPGQGLQFLFEYFSETQRNKGNFPGRFSGRQFSNSRSEMNVSTLELGDSALYLCASSLAVTGVPEAFFGQGTRLTVV.

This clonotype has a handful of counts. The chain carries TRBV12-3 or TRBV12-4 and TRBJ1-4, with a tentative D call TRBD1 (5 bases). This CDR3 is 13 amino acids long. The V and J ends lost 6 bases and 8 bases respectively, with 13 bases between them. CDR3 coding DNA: TGTGCCAGCAGAGGACAACCGGGGGAAAAACTGTTTTTT. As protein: CASRGQPGEKLFF.

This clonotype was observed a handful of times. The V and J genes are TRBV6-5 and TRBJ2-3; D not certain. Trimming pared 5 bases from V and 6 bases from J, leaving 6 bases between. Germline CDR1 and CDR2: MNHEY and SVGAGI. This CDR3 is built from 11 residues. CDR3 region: CASSDIDTQYF. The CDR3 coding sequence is TGTGCCAGCAGTGATATCGATACGCAGTATTTT.

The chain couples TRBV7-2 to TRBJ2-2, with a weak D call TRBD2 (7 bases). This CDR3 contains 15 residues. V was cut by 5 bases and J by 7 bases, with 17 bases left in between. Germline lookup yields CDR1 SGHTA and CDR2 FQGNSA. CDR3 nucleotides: TGTGCCAGCAGCCCCACGGGGGGCGGATTCGGGGAGCTGTTTTTT. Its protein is CASSPTGGGFGELFF.

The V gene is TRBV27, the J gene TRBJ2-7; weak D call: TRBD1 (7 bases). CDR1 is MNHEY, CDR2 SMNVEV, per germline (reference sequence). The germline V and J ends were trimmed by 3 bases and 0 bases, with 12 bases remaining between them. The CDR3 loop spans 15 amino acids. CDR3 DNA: TGTGCCAGCAGTTTGATCAGGGGGGTCTCCTACGAGCAGTACTTC. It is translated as CASSLIRGVSYEQYF.